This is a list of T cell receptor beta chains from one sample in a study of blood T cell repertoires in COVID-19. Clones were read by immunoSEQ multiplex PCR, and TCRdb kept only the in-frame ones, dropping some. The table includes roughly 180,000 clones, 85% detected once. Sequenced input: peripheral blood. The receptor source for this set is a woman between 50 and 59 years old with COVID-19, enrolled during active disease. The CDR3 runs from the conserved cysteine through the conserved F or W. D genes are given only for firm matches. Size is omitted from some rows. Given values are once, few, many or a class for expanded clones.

TGTGCCTGGGAAACGGACAGGGCTGGTGAAAAACTGTTTTTT	CAWETDRAGEKLFF	TRBJ1-4	TRBV30	.	TRBD1	14
TGTGCCAGCAGCGTATCTGGAGGGAGTTGGGACATTCAGTACTTC	CASSVSGGSWDIQYF	TRBJ2-4	TRBV9	.	.	15
TGTGCCAGTAGTTTGCCCAGTAACAATGAGCAGTTCTTC	CASSLPSNNEQFF	TRBJ2-1	TRBV19	.	.	13
TGTGCCAGCAGCAGACTATACGCGAACACCGGGGAGCTGTTTTTT	CASSRLYANTGELFF	TRBJ2-2	TRBV27	.	.	15
TGTGCCTGGAGAGGGGGGGGGCACAATGAGCAGTTCTTC	CAWRGGGHNEQFF	TRBJ2-1	TRBV30	.	.	13
TGTGCCAGCAGTGACAGCGGGGGGGAACACACCGGGGAGCTGTTTTTT	CASSDSGGEHTGELFF	TRBJ2-2	TRBV6-4	.	TRBD2	16
TGTGCTAGTGGCCCCCAGCGCCACCGATCATCAGAGACCCAGTACTTC	CASGPQRHRSSETQYF	TRBJ2-5	TRBV12-5	.	.	16
TGTGCCATCAGTGAAGGGAGCGAGCAGTTCTTC	CAISEGSEQFF	TRBJ2-1	TRBV10-3	few	.	11
TGTGCCAGCACCCTTAGTGGGGGGGGCACAGATACGCAGTATTTT	CASTLSGGGTDTQYF	TRBJ2-3	TRBV2	.	TRBD2	15
TGTGCCAGCAGCCGAAACCGGGACAAGGGTTATAGCAATCAGCCCCAGCATTTT	CASSRNRDKGYSNQPQHF	TRBJ1-5	TRBV6-6	.	.	18
TGCAGCGCAAGAGCGGGGGGGGAGGATACGCAGTATTTT	CSARAGGEDTQYF	TRBJ2-3	TRBV29-1	.	TRBD2	13
TGTGCCAGCAGGGGACATACCTACGAGCAGTACTTC	CASRGHTYEQYF	TRBJ2-7	TRBV6-5	.	.	12